The 6 T cell receptor beta chains below come from one sample, sequenced in a study of cytomegalovirus exposure and HLA in healthy donors. PCR employed 60 Vbeta and 13 Jbeta primers. Repertoires were generated with immunoSEQ multiplex PCR, while TCRdb's copy carries only in-frame clones and drops some. The table lists about 170,000 clones, about 65% of them singletons. The sequenced sample was PBMCs. The receptors stem from a middle-aged man in good health and CMV-seropositive.

The chain joins TRBV18 to TRBJ2-5, with 7 bases that match TRBD1. CDR3 length equals 15 residues. Germline assignment: CDR1 KGHSH and CDR2 LQKENI. Trimming at V came to 6 bases and at J to 4 bases, leaving 11 bases not matched to a gene. The CDR3 sequence: CASSSDRAPLETQYF. The CDR3 region has the DNA TGTGCCAGCTCCTCTGACAGGGCCCCTCTAGAGACCCAGTACTTC.

The V gene is TRBV19, the J gene TRBJ1-2; 7 bases align to TRBD1. CDR1 and CDR2 (germline): LNHDA, SQIVND (reference sequence). V gave up 6 bases and J gave up 0 bases; unmatched junction bases: 7. This CDR3 has 15 amino acids. The CDR3 sequence is CASRVQGTSNYGYTF. CDR3 nucleotide sequence: TGTGCCAGTAGAGTACAGGGGACCTCTAACTATGGCTACACCTTC.

The J gene is TRBJ1-6, the V gene TRBV30; no clear D gene. Trimming shortened V by 5 bases and J by 0 bases, and 5 bases separated the two germline ends. The V gene's germline CDR1 is GTSNPN and CDR2 SVGIG (reference sequence). The CDR3 is 13 residues long. In DNA form, the CDR3 reads TGTGCCTGGCGGAGCTCCTATAATTCACCCCTCCACTTT. This encodes CAWRSSYNSPLHF.

The rearrangement joins TRBV19 to TRBJ2-7; D is possibly TRBD2 (6 bases). This CDR3 spans 14 amino acids. Germline V gives CDR1 LNHDA, CDR2 SQIVND (reference sequence). V gave up 8 bases and J gave up 3 bases, with 17 bases separating them. As DNA, the CDR3 is TGTGCCAGTGCGGCGGGGAGCTCCTACTACGAGCAGTACTTC. Translated, it gives CASAAGSSYYEQYF.

This chain uses TRBV27 with TRBJ1-5; tentative D call: TRBD1 (5 bases). Between the trimmed V and J ends, which lost 2 bases and 2 bases, there was a span of 13 bases. Germline V gene sequence: CDR1 MNHEY, CDR2 SMNVEV (reference sequence). The CDR3 extends over 16 amino acids. This CDR3 reads CASSLKSGRRNQPQHF. For the CDR3, the DNA is TGTGCCAGCAGTTTAAAGTCAGGGAGGCGCAATCAGCCCCAGCATTTT.

V usage is TRBV19 and J usage is TRBJ1-2; 9 bases fit TRBD1. V dropped 6 bases and J dropped 4; count of bases not matched to a gene: 6. Germline loops: CDR1 LNHDA, CDR2 SQIVND (reference sequence). The CDR3 contains 14 residues. The CDR3 sequence: CASRPGTGTYGYTF. DNA of the CDR3: TGTGCCAGTAGACCCGGGACAGGGACCTATGGCTACACCTTC.